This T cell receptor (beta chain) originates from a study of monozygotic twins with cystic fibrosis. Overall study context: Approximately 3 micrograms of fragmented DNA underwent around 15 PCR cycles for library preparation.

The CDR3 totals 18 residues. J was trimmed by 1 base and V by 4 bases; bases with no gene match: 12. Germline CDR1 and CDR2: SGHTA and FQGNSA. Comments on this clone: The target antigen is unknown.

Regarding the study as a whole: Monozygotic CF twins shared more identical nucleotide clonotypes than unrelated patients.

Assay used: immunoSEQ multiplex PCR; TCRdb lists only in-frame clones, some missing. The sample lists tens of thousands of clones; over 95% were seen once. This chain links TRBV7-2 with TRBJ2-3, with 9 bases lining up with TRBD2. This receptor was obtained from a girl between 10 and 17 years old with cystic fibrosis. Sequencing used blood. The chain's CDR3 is CASSSRLLAGWGTDTQYF. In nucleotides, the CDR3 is TGTGCCAGCAGCTCCCGGCTGCTAGCGGGGTGGGGCACAGATACGCAGTATTTT.